Below, 3 T cell receptor beta chains from the same sample are listed, as sequenced in a study of blood T cell repertoires in COVID-19. Assay: immunoSEQ multiplex PCR; the TCRdb copy retains only in-frame clones and omits some. The sample lists approximately 90,000 clones, less than 80% occurring once. The specimen was peripheral blood. Receptors were obtained from a woman aged 80 or older with acute or convalescent COVID-19.

V usage is TRBV2 and J usage is TRBJ1-4, with TRBD1 matching 11 bases. Germline CDR1 reads SNHLY; CDR2 reads FYNNEI. This CDR3 is 14 amino acids long. Germline trimming cut 6 bases from V and 8 bases from J; bases unmatched to any gene: 5. The CDR3 coding sequence is TGTGCCAGCAGCCGGGGACAGGGGGGGGAAAAACTGTTTTTT. It specifies CASSRGQGGEKLFF.

This chain links TRBV18 with TRBJ2-1; the match to TRBD2 covers 8 bases. Germline CDR1 reads KGHSH; CDR2 reads LQKENI. Trimming at V came to 3 bases and at J to 2 bases, leaving 9 bases not matched to a gene. This CDR3 has 17 amino acids. CDR3 sequence reads: CASSPGFRGGTYNEQFF. In DNA form, the CDR3 reads TGTGCCAGCTCACCGGGATTCCGCGGGGGGACCTACAATGAGCAGTTCTTC.

The chain combines TRBV6-2 or TRBV6-3 with TRBJ2-1; possibly TRBD2 for D (5 bases). Germline V lookup: CDR1 MNHEY, CDR2 SVGEGT. The CDR3 runs to 14 residues. Trimming took off 4 bases at V and 8 bases at J, with 15 bases between the two ends. CDR3 sequence reads: CASSSPTTLHEQFF. The CDR3 DNA follows: TGTGCCAGCAGTTCCCCGACTACCCTTCATGAGCAGTTCTTC.